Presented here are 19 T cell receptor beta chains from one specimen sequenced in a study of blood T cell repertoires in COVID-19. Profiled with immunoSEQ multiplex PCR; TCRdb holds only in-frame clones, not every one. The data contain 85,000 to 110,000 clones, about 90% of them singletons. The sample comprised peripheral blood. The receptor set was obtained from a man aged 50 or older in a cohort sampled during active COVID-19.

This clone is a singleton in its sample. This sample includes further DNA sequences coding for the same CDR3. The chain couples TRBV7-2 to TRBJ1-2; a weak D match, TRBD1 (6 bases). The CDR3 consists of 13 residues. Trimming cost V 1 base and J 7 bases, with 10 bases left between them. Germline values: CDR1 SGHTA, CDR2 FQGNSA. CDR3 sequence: CASSLDQGSGYTF. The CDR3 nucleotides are TGTGCCAGCAGCTTAGACCAGGGGTCTGGCTACACCTTC.

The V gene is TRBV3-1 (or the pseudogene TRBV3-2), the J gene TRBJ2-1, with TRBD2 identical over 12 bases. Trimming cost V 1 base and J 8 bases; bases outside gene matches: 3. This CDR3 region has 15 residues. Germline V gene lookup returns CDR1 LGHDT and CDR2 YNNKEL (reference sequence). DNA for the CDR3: TGTGCCAGCAGCCAAGGGACTAGCGGGGTCTATGAGCAGTTCTTC. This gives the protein CASSQGTSGVYEQFF.

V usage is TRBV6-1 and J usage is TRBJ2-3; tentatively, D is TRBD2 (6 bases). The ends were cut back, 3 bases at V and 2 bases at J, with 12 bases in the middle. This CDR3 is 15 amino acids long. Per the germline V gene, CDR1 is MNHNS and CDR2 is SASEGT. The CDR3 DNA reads TGTGCCAGCAGTGAGGGACTCTCCTACACAGATACGCAGTATTTT. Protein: CASSEGLSYTDTQYF.

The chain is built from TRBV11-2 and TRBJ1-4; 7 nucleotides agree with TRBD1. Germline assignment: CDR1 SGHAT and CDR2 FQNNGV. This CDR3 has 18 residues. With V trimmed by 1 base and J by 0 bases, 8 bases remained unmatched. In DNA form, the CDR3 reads TGTGCCAGCAGCTTAGGACAGGGAACAGTTGCAACTAATGAAAAACTGTTTTTT. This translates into CASSLGQGTVATNEKLFF.

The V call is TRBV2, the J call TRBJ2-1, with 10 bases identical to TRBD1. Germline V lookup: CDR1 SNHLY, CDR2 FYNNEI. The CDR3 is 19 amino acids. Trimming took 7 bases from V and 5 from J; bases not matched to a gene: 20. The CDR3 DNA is TGTGCCAGCACTCCTATGGGAGTTTCAAGGGACAGGGGTGACAATGAGCAGTTCTTC. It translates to CASTPMGVSRDRGDNEQFF.

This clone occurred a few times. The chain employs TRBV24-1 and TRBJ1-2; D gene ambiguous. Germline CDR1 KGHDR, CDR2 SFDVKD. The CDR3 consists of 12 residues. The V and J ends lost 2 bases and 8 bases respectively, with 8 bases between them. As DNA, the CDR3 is TGTGCCACCAGTGATTCAGTCCTGGGCTACACCTTC. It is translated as CATSDSVLGYTF.

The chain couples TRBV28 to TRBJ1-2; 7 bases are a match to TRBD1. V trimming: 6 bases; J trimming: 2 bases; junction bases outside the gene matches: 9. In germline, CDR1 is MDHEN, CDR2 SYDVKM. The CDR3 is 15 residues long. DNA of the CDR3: TGTGCCAGCAGGGAGACAGGGACGACCAACTATGGCTACACCTTC. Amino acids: CASRETGTTNYGYTF.

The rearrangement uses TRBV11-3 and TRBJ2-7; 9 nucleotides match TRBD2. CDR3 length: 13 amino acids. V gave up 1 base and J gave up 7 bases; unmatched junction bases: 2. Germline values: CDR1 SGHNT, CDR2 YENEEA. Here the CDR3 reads CASSLGLAGEQYV. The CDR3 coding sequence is TGTGCCAGCAGCTTAGGGCTAGCGGGGGAGCAGTACGTC.

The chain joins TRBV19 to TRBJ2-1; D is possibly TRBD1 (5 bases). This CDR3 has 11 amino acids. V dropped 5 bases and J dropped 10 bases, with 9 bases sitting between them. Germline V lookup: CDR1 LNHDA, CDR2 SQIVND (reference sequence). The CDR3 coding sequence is TGTGCCAGTAGTTTCAGGGTCGAGCAGTTCTTC. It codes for CASSFRVEQFF.

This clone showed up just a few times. The CDR3 bases are TGTGCCAGCAGCCAACACAGGGCTAACACTGAAGCTTTCTTT. Its translation is CASSQHRANTEAFF. This chain joins TRBV4-2 and TRBJ1-1; D may be TRBD1 (6 bases). Between the trimmed V and J ends, which lost 2 bases and 2 bases, there was a span of 9 bases. The CDR3 is 14 amino acids. Germline lookup yields CDR1 LGHNA and CDR2 YNFKEQ.

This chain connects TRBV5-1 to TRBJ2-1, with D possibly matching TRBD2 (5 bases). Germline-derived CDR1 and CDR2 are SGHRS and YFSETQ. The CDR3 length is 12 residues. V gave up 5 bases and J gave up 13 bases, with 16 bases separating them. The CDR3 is CASSLSDLTQFF. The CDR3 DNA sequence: TGCGCCAGCAGTCTCTCGGACTTAACTCAGTTCTTC.

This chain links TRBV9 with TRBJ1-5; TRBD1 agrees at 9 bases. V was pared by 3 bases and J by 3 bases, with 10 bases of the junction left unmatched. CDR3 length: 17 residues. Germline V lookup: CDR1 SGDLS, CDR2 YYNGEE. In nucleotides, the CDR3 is TGTGCCAGCAGCGCTGGGGAACAGGGGGCCCTCAATCAGCCCCAGCATTTT. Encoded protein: CASSAGEQGALNQPQHF.

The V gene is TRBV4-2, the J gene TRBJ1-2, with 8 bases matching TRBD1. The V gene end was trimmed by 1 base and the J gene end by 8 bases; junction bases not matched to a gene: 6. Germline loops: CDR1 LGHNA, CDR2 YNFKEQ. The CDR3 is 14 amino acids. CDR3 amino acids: CASSQGGTGWGYTF. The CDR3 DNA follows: TGTGCCAGCAGCCAAGGGGGGACAGGATGGGGCTACACCTTC.

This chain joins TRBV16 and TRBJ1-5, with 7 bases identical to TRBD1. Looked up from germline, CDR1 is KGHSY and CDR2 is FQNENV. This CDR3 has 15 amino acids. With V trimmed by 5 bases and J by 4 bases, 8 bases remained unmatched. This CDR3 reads CASSEGTVGNQPQHF. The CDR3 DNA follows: TGTGCCAGCAGCGAGGGGACAGTAGGAAATCAGCCCCAGCATTTT.

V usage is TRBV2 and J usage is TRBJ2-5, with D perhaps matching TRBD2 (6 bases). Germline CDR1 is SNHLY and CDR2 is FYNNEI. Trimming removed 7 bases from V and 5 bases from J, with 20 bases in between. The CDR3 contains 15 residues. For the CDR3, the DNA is TGTGCCAGCATATACGTAACTAGCATCTTTGAGACCCAGTACTTC. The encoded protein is CASIYVTSIFETQYF.

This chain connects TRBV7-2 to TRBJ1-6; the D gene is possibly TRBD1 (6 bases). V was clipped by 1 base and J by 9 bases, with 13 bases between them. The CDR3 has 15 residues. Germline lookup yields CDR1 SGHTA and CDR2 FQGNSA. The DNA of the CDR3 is TGTGCCAGCAGCTTAGAGTATGGGGGGGCTTCACCCCTCCACTTT. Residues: CASSLEYGGASPLHF.

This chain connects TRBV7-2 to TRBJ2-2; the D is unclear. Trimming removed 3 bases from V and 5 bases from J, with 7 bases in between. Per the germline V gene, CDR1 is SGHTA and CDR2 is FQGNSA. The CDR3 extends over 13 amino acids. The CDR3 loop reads CASSFTRTGELFF. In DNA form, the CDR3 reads TGTGCCAGCAGCTTCACACGAACCGGGGAGCTGTTTTTT. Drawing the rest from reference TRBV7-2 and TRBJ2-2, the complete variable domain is GAGVSQSPSNKVTEKGKDVELRCDPISGHTALYWYRQSLGQGLEFLIYFQGNSAPDKSGLPSDRFSAERTGGSVSTLTIQRTQQEDSAVYLCASSFTRTGELFFGEGSRLTVL.

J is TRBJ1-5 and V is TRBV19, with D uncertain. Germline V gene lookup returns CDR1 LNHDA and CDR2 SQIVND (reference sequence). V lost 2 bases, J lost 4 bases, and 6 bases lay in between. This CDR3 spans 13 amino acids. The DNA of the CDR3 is TGTGCCAGTAGTATATCCCTAAATCAGCCCCAGCATTTT. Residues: CASSISLNQPQHF.

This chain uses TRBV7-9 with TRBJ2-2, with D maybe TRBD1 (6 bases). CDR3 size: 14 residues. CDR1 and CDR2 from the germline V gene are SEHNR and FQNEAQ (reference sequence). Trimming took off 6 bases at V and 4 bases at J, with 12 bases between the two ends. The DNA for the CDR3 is TGTGCCAGCAGGGGTAGGGGGAGCACCGGGGAGCTGTTTTTT. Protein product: CASRGRGSTGELFF.